What follows is one T cell receptor beta chain and its context. The antigen this receptor binds is unknown. Per-nucleotide qualities are absent, and no much larger clonotype sits a single base away. The record originates from a study of immune cell composition in non-small cell lung cancer (dated by TCRdb to the late 2010s). About the study as a whole: Histologic subtype was assigned using H&E plus p63, CK5, Napsin A and TTF-1 immunohistochemistry, mainly lung adenocarcinoma or squamous cell carcinoma. Using Adaptive Biotechnologies, the researchers ran TCR-beta sequencing on approximately 36 paired NSCLC tumour and non-adjacent lung specimens, along with roughly 25 tumour-only specimens. Several tumour specimens with TCR-beta data were rare histological subtypes and were excluded from the subtype comparisons. For supplementary cohort #1, made up of over 8 lung adenocarcinoma cases, paired tumour/lung TCR-beta sequencing was done and TIL populations were generated so that tumour reactivity could be assessed.

Overall study results and their limits: Nearly half of NSCLC cases had tumour-associated clones >0.5%, found in 33% of adenocarcinomas compared with about 80% of squamous carcinomas. Top 10 clone scores and productive clonality were significantly higher in lung squamous cell carcinoma than in lung adenocarcinoma tumours. The reactivity cohort included only around ten cases, and whether tumour-reactive clones share sequences with the dominant in vivo tumour-associated clones was not shown. Across ten to eleven adenocarcinoma cases, the maximal tumour-associated clone frequency showed a strong correlation with TIL tumour reactivity, but overall clonality showed no such correlation. No significant correlation was found between tumour TCR-beta clonality and smoking pack-years.

From frozen aliquots of unsorted single-cell suspensions, genomic DNA was isolated using the QIAamp DNA kit. Tumour samples were surgically resected non-small cell lung cancer tissue. Tissues were received within 2 hours of resection and were immediately processed into single-cell suspensions. Tissue was broken up mechanically, digested enzymatically with DNase I, collagenase I and hyaluronidase for 30 to 35 minutes at 37 degrees C, and then filtered and RBC-lysed. TCR-beta CDR3 regions were amplified from genomic DNA by a two-step multiplex PCR, with the second step adding Illumina-compatible adaptors. TCR-beta immunosequencing was performed on an Illumina platform as a commercial immunoSEQ service. The paper's processing steps were these. Repertoires were described by productive clonality and by Top 10 Clones, which is the percentage of T-cell templates coming from the ten most frequent sequences. Values of productive clonality ranged from 0 to 1, with a monoclonal population indicated by a value of 1. Tumour-associated clones were defined as sequences comprising at least 0.1% of tumour T-cell templates but absent from matched non-adjacent lung, identified via log10 scatter plots. Student's t-tests were used for two-group comparisons, ANOVA for comparisons across stages, and linear regression for relationships, with analyses done in GraphPad Prism7 and R. TCRdb limited this immuneACCESS table to in-frame rearrangements with V and J called. A share of clones is missing; checked studies link under half to unresolved V genes, and the rest is unexplained. The DNA was the basis for D and trimming; V, J and clone size are from that table. The sample table records about 10,000 clones; 68% of these occur just once. The top ten clones comprise 7.5% to 9.5% of the sample.

Sequencing was performed on lung tumor tissue. The source of this sequence is a human donor with non-small cell lung cancer.

At the DNA level, the sequence is TGTGCCACCAGCAGATATCCAGACAGGGAGGACGGCTACACCTTC. It codes for CATSRYPDREDGYTF. This receptor chain uses TRBV15 and TRBJ1-2; 7 nucleotides in the junction match TRBD1. The CDR3 runs 15 residues from the cysteine to the phenylalanine. The retained sequence is limited to the CDR3, 45 bases, with the frame set at the first base. The germline V gene (reference sequence) specifies LNHNV as CDR1 and YYDKDF as CDR2. V loses 2 bases at its end and J loses 8 bases; junction bases beyond the gene matches: 11. With all but the CDR3 taken from the reference TRBV15 and TRBJ1-2 genes, the full variable domain is: DAMVIQNPRYQVTQFGKPVTLSCSQTLNHNVMYWYQQKSSQAPKLLFHYYDKDFNNEADTPDNFQSRRPNTSFCFLDIRSPGLGDTAMYLCATSRYPDREDGYTFGSGTRLTVV.